A selection of T cell receptor beta chains follows, all from one sample in a study of a mutant IDH1 vaccine in newly diagnosed glioma. Sequencing was performed with immunoSEQ multiplex PCR; in TCRdb, only in-frame clones are kept and a portion is missing. The sample records around 56,000 clones, approximately 80% being singletons. Antigen specificity for these receptors is unknown. The sample was PBMCs, taken from a glioma patient whose treatment included an IDH1 peptide vaccine. Source of these receptors: a man aged 30 to 39 with glioma. Both conserved end residues are part of each CDR3. D genes are given only for firm matches. Some rows mark clone size as missing; the rest say once, few, many or name a class of expanded clone.

V	size	D	J	CDR3	DNA
TRBV19	NA	TRBD1	TRBJ1-6	CASSTTWTGESPLHF	TGTGCCAGTAGTACCACATGGACAGGGGAATCACCCCTCCACTTT
TRBV7-2	NA	NA	TRBJ2-2	CASRYTQRRELFF	TGTGCCAGCAGATATACTCAGCGACGGGAGCTGTTTTTT
TRBV6-4	few	TRBD2	TRBJ2-3	CASSDDSGGTDTQYF	TGTGCCAGCAGTGACGACAGCGGGGGCACAGATACGCAGTATTTT
TRBV5-1	NA	NA	TRBJ2-1	CASSIMTQYNEQFF	TGCGCCAGCAGCATAATGACACAGTACAATGAGCAGTTCTTC
TRBV7-6	NA	TRBD2	TRBJ2-7	CASSFSGTGMGLDEQYF	TGTGCCAGCAGCTTTAGCGGGACGGGGATGGGGTTGGACGAGCAGTACTTC
TRBV27	NA	NA	TRBJ1-1	CASSPRKGMNTEAFF	TGTGCCAGCAGTCCTCGGAAGGGTATGAACACTGAAGCTTTCTTT
TRBV6-5	NA	NA	TRBJ2-7	CASSYSRHDNTYEQYF	TGTGCCAGCAGTTACTCGAGACACGACAATACCTACGAGCAGTACTTC
TRBV27	NA	NA	TRBJ2-7	CASSLRGSNEQYF	TGTGCCAGCAGTTTAAGGGGGTCCAACGAGCAGTACTTC
TRBV11-2	NA	TRBD1	TRBJ2-6	CASSLGDRAHSGANVLTF	TGTGCCAGCAGCTTAGGGGACAGGGCCCACTCTGGGGCCAACGTCCTGACTTTC
TRBV18	NA	NA	TRBJ2-1	CASSPRPDNEQFF	TGTGCCAGCTCACCAAGACCGGACAATGAGCAGTTCTTC
TRBV7-2	NA	NA	TRBJ2-7	CASSHTIAYEQYF	TGTGCCAGCAGCCACACAATTGCTTACGAGCAGTACTTC
TRBV2	once	NA	TRBJ2-2	CASSIGGTGELFF	TGTGCCAGCAGTATAGGGGGGACCGGGGAGCTGTTTTTT
TRBV5-1	NA	NA	TRBJ2-6	CASSLGSSGANVLTF	TGCGCCAGCAGCTTGGGTAGCTCTGGGGCCAACGTCCTGACTTTC
TRBV5-1	NA	NA	TRBJ2-3	CASHRQTSTDTQYF	TGCGCCAGCCATCGACAGACTAGCACAGATACGCAGTATTTT
TRBV11-2	NA	NA	TRBJ1-3	CASSLLGRGGNTIYF	TGTGCCAGCAGCTTATTGGGCAGGGGTGGAAACACCATATATTTT
TRBV21-1	NA	NA	TRBJ2-1	CASSKSLAGTSSYNEQFF	TGTGCCAGCAGCAAATCTCTAGCGGGGACAAGCTCCTACAATGAGCAGTTCTTC
TRBV19	NA	NA	TRBJ2-1	CASSEQGGNNEQFF	TGTGCCAGTAGTGAACAGGGCGGAAACAATGAGCAGTTCTTC
TRBV29-1	NA	TRBD1	TRBJ2-1	CSAGWTGVSEQFF	TGCAGCGCTGGATGGACAGGGGTGAGTGAGCAGTTCTTC
TRBV5-6	NA	NA	TRBJ2-7	CASSPVGTGTYEQYF	TGTGCCAGCAGTCCAGTTGGGACTGGGACGTACGAGCAGTACTTC
TRBV7-6	NA	TRBD1	TRBJ2-1	CASSLFMTGGMNEQFF	TGTGCCAGCAGCTTATTCATGACAGGGGGGATGAATGAGCAGTTCTTC
TRBV5-6	NA	TRBD1	TRBJ1-6	CASSSEDRDASPLHF	TGTGCCAGCAGCTCCGAGGACAGGGACGCTTCACCCCTCCACTTT
TRBV6-6	NA	NA	TRBJ1-1	CASSYPQSANTEAFF	TGTGCCAGCAGTTACCCCCAGAGCGCGAACACTGAAGCTTTCTTT
TRBV15	once	TRBD1	TRBJ2-7	CATSRDRGFYEQYF	TGTGCCACCAGCCGGGACAGGGGGTTTTACGAGCAGTACTTC
TRBV5-4	once	NA	TRBJ2-3	CASSLGRIRARTDTQYF	TGTGCCAGCAGCTTAGGCCGTATAAGAGCCCGCACAGATACGCAGTATTTT
TRBV4-2	NA	NA	TRBJ1-3	CASSQGTSTIYF	TGTGCCAGCAGCCAAGGGACAAGTACCATATATTTT
TRBV5-1	NA	TRBD1	TRBJ2-2	CASRSLGQGYTGELFF	TGCGCCAGCAGATCCCTGGGACAGGGGTACACCGGGGAGCTGTTTTTT
TRBV20-1	NA	NA	TRBJ2-3	CSATVDTQYF	TGCAGTGCTACGGTGGATACGCAGTATTTT
TRBV5-1	NA	NA	TRBJ1-2	CASSPIWGVNYGYTF	TGCGCCAGCAGCCCCATTTGGGGCGTTAACTATGGCTACACCTTC
TRBV28	NA	NA	TRBJ1-4	CASSGSGGGDTEKLFF	TGTGCCAGCAGCGGGTCGGGTGGAGGGGATACTGAAAAACTGTTTTTT
TRBV9	once	TRBD1	TRBJ2-5	CASSAGQGKVTQYF	TGTGCCAGCAGCGCGGGACAGGGTAAGGTGACCCAGTACTTC
TRBV5-1	NA	NA	TRBJ2-7	CASSDTYGTFTYEQYF	TGCGCCAGCAGCGATACATACGGGACTTTTACCTACGAGCAGTACTTC
TRBV10-3	NA	NA	TRBJ2-5	CAISDGQETQYF	TGTGCCATCAGTGATGGCCAAGAGACCCAGTACTTC
TRBV6-4	NA	NA	TRBJ2-2	CASSNYRDGTGELFF	TGTGCCAGCAGTAATTACCGGGACGGTACCGGGGAGCTGTTTTTT
TRBV29-1	NA	NA	TRBJ2-1	CSVETARKYNEQFF	TGCAGCGTTGAGACAGCCAGAAAATACAATGAGCAGTTCTTC
TRBV20-1	NA	NA	TRBJ2-7	CSARLGFEQYF	TGCAGTGCTAGATTGGGGTTCGAGCAGTACTTC
TRBV19	NA	NA	TRBJ2-5	CASSIDWQVSLQETQYF	TGTGCCAGTAGTATAGACTGGCAGGTCAGCCTACAAGAGACCCAGTACTTC
TRBV4-1	once	NA	TRBJ1-4	CASSQGPRDIFFLDEKLFF	TGCGCCAGCAGCCAAGGACCCCGCGACATTTTTTTCTTGGATGAAAAACTGTTTTTT
TRBV20-1	NA	NA	TRBJ1-2	CNLGHNYGYTF	TGCAATTTGGGACATAACTATGGCTACACCTTC
TRBV14	NA	NA	TRBJ1-6	CASSQGASSPLHF	TGTGCCAGCAGCCAGGGGGCGAGTTCACCCCTCCACTTT
TRBV6-1	NA	NA	TRBJ1-2	CASSEASWNYGYTF	TGTGCCAGCAGTGAAGCGTCATGGAACTATGGCTACACCTTC
TRBV20-1	NA	NA	TRBJ1-2	CSARGTYGYTF	TGCAGTGCTCGAGGGACTTATGGCTACACCTTC
TRBV7-9	NA	NA	TRBJ2-5	CASSLTTQDQYF	TGTGCCAGCAGCTTGACAACCCAAGACCAGTACTTC
TRBV28	NA	NA	TRBJ1-2	CASSLIPGRGYGYTF	TGTGCCAGCAGTTTAATCCCCGGGCGCGGCTATGGCTACACCTTC
TRBV28	NA	NA	TRBJ1-5	CASTSVGIRPQHF	TGTGCCAGCACTTCCGTGGGAATTCGGCCCCAGCATTTT
TRBV6-5	NA	TRBD1	TRBJ2-3	CASSHGQGATDTQYF	TGTGCCAGCAGTCACGGACAGGGGGCGACAGATACGCAGTATTTT
TRBV4-1	NA	TRBD1	TRBJ2-6	CASSQVPLLQGPGANVLTF	TGCGCCAGCAGCCAAGTTCCCCTCCTACAGGGGCCTGGGGCCAACGTCCTGACTTTC
TRBV19	NA	TRBD2	TRBJ2-3	CASSTGGGPDTQYF	TGTGCCAGTAGTACCGGGGGGGGCCCAGATACGCAGTATTTT
TRBV29-1	NA	NA	TRBJ2-7	CSVGFRMGRGEQYF	TGCAGCGTTGGATTCAGAATGGGGCGAGGCGAGCAGTACTTC
TRBV7-6	NA	NA	TRBJ1-5	CASSLGLNQPQHF	TGTGCCAGCAGCCTCGGCCTCAATCAGCCCCAGCATTTT
TRBV5-1	NA	NA	TRBJ2-3	CASRARVADTQYF	TGCGCCAGCAGAGCCCGCGTGGCAGATACGCAGTATTTT
TRBV5-8	once	NA	TRBJ1-2	CASSISVGGYGYTF	TGTGCCAGCAGCATAAGCGTGGGGGGTTATGGCTACACCTTC